This T cell receptor (beta chain) originates from a study of blood T cell repertoires in COVID-19. At the level of the study: Both acute and convalescent COVID-19 samples were obtained from the United States, Italy and Spain. PBMCs, B-cell-depleted T cells, or T cells provided the cDNA or gDNA that made up the material.

Per the original data handling: Amplification of reference gene primers provided the estimated nucleated cell counts. Here immunoSEQ multiplex PCR was the method, and the copy in TCRdb shows in-frame clones only, minus some. V, J and clone size reflect that table, while D and trimming were determined from the DNA. The table records 130,000 or so clones, 75% to 90% of them present only once. The CDR3 has 16 residues. V dropped 2 bases and J dropped 3 bases, with 16 bases sitting between them. Germline V gives CDR1 SGHNT, CDR2 YENEEA. This TCR came from a man aged 45-65 years with active or convalescent COVID-19. The V call is TRBV11-3, the J call TRBJ2-5, with TRBD1 as a possible D gene (6 bases). Sample: peripheral blood. The CDR3 DNA reads TGTGCCAGCAGCTTAAGGACAGTTGGGGCCAAAGAGACCCAGTACTTC. Amino acids: CASSLRTVGAKETQYF. The full variable domain, its missing parts supplied by reference TRBV11-3 and TRBJ2-5, is EAGVVQSPRYKIIEKKQPVAFWCNPISGHNTLYWYLQNLGQGPELLIRYENEEAVDDSQLPKDRFSAERLKGVDSTLKIQPAELGDSAVYLCASSLRTVGAKETQYFGPGTRLLVL.